This is a list of T cell receptor beta chains from one sample in a study of human T cells and chemical hapten exposure. In TCRdb, the RACE reads were re-called with MiXCR into one record per CDR3 protein. Among around 50,000 distinct CDR3 sequences listed, 9.5% to 10% were seen once. The specimen was whole blood, collected in connection with sensitization to the hapten diphenylcyclopropenone (DPC). These receptors came from a woman between 45 and 65 years old with alopecia areata. Some clones in this sample may be carry-over from other donors' samples. The CDR3 runs from the conserved cysteine through the conserved F or W. A D gene is named only where the DNA matches it firmly. Only some rows state a clone size, as once, few, many or a class for expanded clones.

v_gene,abundance,j_gene,d_gene,CDR3nt,CDR3aa
TRBV6-1,few,TRBJ2-3,TRBD1,TGTGCCAGCAGTTTGGACAGGGGCAGCACAGATACGCAGTATTTT,CASSLDRGSTDTQYF
TRBV28,many,TRBJ1-1,NA,TGTGCCAGCAGTCCACCGGGGGCCATCGGGGACACTGAAGCTTTCTTT,CASSPPGAIGDTEAFF
TRBV7-2,few,TRBJ2-7,NA,TGTGCCAGCAGCTTGGGACAACCAACCTACGAGCAGTACTTC,CASSLGQPTYEQYF
TRBV19,few,TRBJ2-7,TRBD1,TGTGCCAGTAGTACCGGACAGGGGGGATTCTCCTACGAGCAGTACTTC,CASSTGQGGFSYEQYF
TRBV6-4,many,TRBJ2-7,TRBD2,TGTGCCAAACTAGCGGGGGGGCCCGAGCAGTACTTC,CAKLAGGPEQYF
TRBV7-9,NA,TRBJ2-7,NA,TGTGCCAGCAGGGGAGGTGGCGAGCAGTACTTC,CASRGGGEQYF
TRBV28,few,TRBJ2-3,NA,TGTGCCAGCACCACCCCTCTCGCAACGCAGTATTTT,CASTTPLATQYF
TRBV9,NA,TRBJ1-5,NA,TGTGCCAGCAGCGTACAGTCCTCTCATCAGCCCCAGCATTTT,CASSVQSSHQPQHF
TRBV19,NA,TRBJ2-2,NA,TGTGCCAGTAGTAGTCCAGGTGGAGGTGTCGGGGAGCTGTTTTTT,CASSSPGGGVGELFF
TRBV3-1,NA,TRBJ2-2,NA,TGTGCCAGCAGCATCACAAGACGGTCCGCGAACACCGGGGAGCTGTTTTTT,CASSITRRSANTGELFF
TRBV7-2,few,TRBJ2-1,NA,TGTGCCAGCAGCTACACTTCCCTTCCCTCCTACAATGAGCAGTTCTTC,CASSYTSLPSYNEQFF
TRBV12-3/TRBV12-4,few,TRBJ2-3,NA,TGTGCCAGCAGCTCCCCTCGCGGAACTAGCACAGATACGCAGTATTTT,CASSSPRGTSTDTQYF
TRBV19,many,TRBJ1-5,NA,TGTGCCAGTAGTAACAGCTATAGCAATCAGCCCCAGCATTTT,CASSNSYSNQPQHF
TRBV28,NA,TRBJ1-2,NA,TGTGCCAGCAGTTTCGCGGGTCCTTCTCCGCCGAACTATGGCTACACCTTC,CASSFAGPSPPNYGYTF
TRBV29-1,many,TRBJ2-7,TRBD1,TGCAGCGTTGGACAGGGGGTCGCCTACGAGCAGTACTTC,CSVGQGVAYEQYF
TRBV7-9,few,TRBJ1-1,TRBD1,TGTGCCAGCAGCTTAGAGCTCACAGGGGGCACTGAAGCTTTCTTT,CASSLELTGGTEAFF
TRBV6-2/TRBV6-3,few,TRBJ1-5,TRBD1,TGTGCCAGCAGTCCCGGGACAGGGCGAAGGAGTCAGCCCCAGCATTTT,CASSPGTGRRSQPQHF
TRBV6-1,NA,TRBJ1-5,NA,TGTGCCACCCAGGCGGGTCGCAATCAGCCCCAGCATTTT,CATQAGRNQPQHF
TRBV6-6,few,TRBJ2-3,TRBD2,TGTGCCAGCAGTTACTCCCCAAGGAGCGGGATCACAGATACGCAGTATTTT,CASSYSPRSGITDTQYF
TRBV18,NA,TRBJ2-4,NA,TGTGCCAGCTCACCAGTAACGGGAACAGCCAAAAACATTCAGTACTTC,CASSPVTGTAKNIQYF
TRBV12-3/TRBV12-4,few,TRBJ1-2,NA,TGTGCCAGCAGCCCTCCCTCGACGGCAGGGAAAGGCTACACCTTC,CASSPPSTAGKGYTF
TRBV6-6,few,TRBJ1-6,TRBD1,TGTGCCAGCAGTCATCCCAATCTTCCGAAGACAGGGGAGAGTAATTCACCCCTCCACTTT,CASSHPNLPKTGESNSPLHF
TRBV6-6,few,TRBJ2-5,TRBD1,TGTGCCAGCGGTCCGGCAGGGGGCGGGAAGACCCAGTACTTC,CASGPAGGGKTQYF
TRBV6-5,few,TRBJ1-4,NA,TGTGCCAGCAGCCCGGATTTCGGACCTGATGAAAAACTGTTTTTT,CASSPDFGPDEKLFF
TRBV29-1,many,TRBJ1-4,NA,TGCAGCGTTTCCCCCGGTCACCTTAATGAAAAACTGTTTTTT,CSVSPGHLNEKLFF
TRBV7-2,few,TRBJ1-5,TRBD1,TGTGCCAGCAGCTCGGGGCCGGGTGGGACAGGGAAGATCCGGCCCCAGCATTTT,CASSSGPGGTGKIRPQHF
TRBV18,many,TRBJ1-5,TRBD1,TGTGCCAGCTCTCCACAGGGGGAAGGTCAGCCCCAGCATTTT,CASSPQGEGQPQHF
TRBV5-1,many,TRBJ2-1,NA,TGCGCCAGCAGCTTGGGCGGGGACGGCAATGAGCAGTTCTTC,CASSLGGDGNEQFF
TRBV20-1,many,TRBJ1-6,NA,TGCAGTGCTAGAGATCAAGGAACCCTAGGTGGTTCACCCCTCCACTTT,CSARDQGTLGGSPLHF
TRBV12-3/TRBV12-4,many,TRBJ1-1,NA,TGTGCCAGCAGGATTAATCAGGGGAGCACTGAAGCTTTCTTT,CASRINQGSTEAFF
TRBV5-1,many,TRBJ2-3,TRBD2,TGCGCCAGCAGCGAGGGACTAGCGGGAGGCCTACTCACAGATACGCAGTATTTT,CASSEGLAGGLLTDTQYF
TRBV29-1,NA,TRBJ1-1,NA,TGCAGCGTAGCCGATCGGACAGCCATGAACACTGAAGCTTTCTTT,CSVADRTAMNTEAFF
TRBV4-3,NA,TRBJ2-5,NA,TGCGCCAGCAGCCGGGGCAGTCTTGAGGAGACCCAGTACTTC,CASSRGSLEETQYF
TRBV12-3/TRBV12-4,NA,TRBJ2-7,TRBD2,TGTGCCAGCAGTTCCCTGCCGGGACTAGCGGGAGTCAAGCCCTACGAGCAGTACTTC,CASSSLPGLAGVKPYEQYF
TRBV7-2,NA,TRBJ1-1,NA,TGTGCCAGCAGCTTCCGGGATCTCTCTGAAGCTTTCTTT,CASSFRDLSEAFF
TRBV6-4,few,TRBJ2-1,TRBD2,TGTGCCAGCAGTGACAATAGCGGGAGCACCAATGAGCAGTTCTTC,CASSDNSGSTNEQFF
TRBV28,NA,TRBJ1-1,NA,TGTGCCAGCAGTTTATACGCCAGGGAGGCTTTCTTT,CASSLYAREAFF
TRBV28,NA,TRBJ1-1,NA,TGTGCCAGCAGACTGACAGGGAACACTGAAGCTTTCTTT,CASRLTGNTEAFF
TRBV7-6,few,TRBJ2-3,TRBD2,TGTGCCAGCAGCGCGCGGACTAGCGGGTACACAGATACGCAGTATTTT,CASSARTSGYTDTQYF
TRBV28,many,TRBJ1-2,NA,TGTGCCAGCAGTTTGAAGGCATATGGCTACACCTTC,CASSLKAYGYTF
TRBV29-1,few,TRBJ2-2,NA,TGCAGCGTTGAACCCGGGGATCAACCCGGGGAGCTGTTTTTT,CSVEPGDQPGELFF
TRBV2,NA,TRBJ2-7,NA,TGTGCCAGCAGATGGACAGAGTTGATTTACGAGCAGTACTTC,CASRWTELIYEQYF
TRBV6-5,NA,TRBJ2-3,NA,TGTGCCAGCAGCTTAGGACAGACCGGCACAGATACGCAGTATTTT,CASSLGQTGTDTQYF
TRBV20-1,NA,TRBJ2-7,TRBD1,TGCAGTGCGTTTCCGGGACAGGGCTACGAGCAGTACTTC,CSAFPGQGYEQYF
TRBV7-2,NA,TRBJ1-1,NA,TGTGCCAGCAGCTTACAGGGTTGGGGCACTGAAGCTTTCTTT,CASSLQGWGTEAFF
TRBV4-3,NA,TRBJ1-1,TRBD1,TGCGCCAGCAGCCACCGGGACAGGCAAAGTGAAGCTTTCTTT,CASSHRDRQSEAFF
TRBV7-8,NA,TRBJ1-3,NA,TGTGCCAGCAGCCCACAACGCGGGGACCGTCTTAAGAACACCATATATTTT,CASSPQRGDRLKNTIYF
TRBV7-6,few,TRBJ2-3,NA,TGTGCCAGCAGCTTAGGCTGGGCGGGGAACACAGATACGCAGTATTTT,CASSLGWAGNTDTQYF
TRBV5-1,few,TRBJ2-3,NA,TGCGCCAGCAGTTGGTCGCAACAGGGACGATATACGCAGTATTTT,CASSWSQQGRYTQYF
TRBV11-2,few,TRBJ2-1,NA,TGTGCCAGCAGCCGATTAAAGGACTCGAGCTCCTACAATGAGCAGTTCTTC,CASSRLKDSSSYNEQFF
TRBV4-1,few,TRBJ2-5,TRBD2,TGCGCCAGCAGCCCCGCGGGGGGCCTAAAGGGGACCCAGTACTTC,CASSPAGGLKGTQYF